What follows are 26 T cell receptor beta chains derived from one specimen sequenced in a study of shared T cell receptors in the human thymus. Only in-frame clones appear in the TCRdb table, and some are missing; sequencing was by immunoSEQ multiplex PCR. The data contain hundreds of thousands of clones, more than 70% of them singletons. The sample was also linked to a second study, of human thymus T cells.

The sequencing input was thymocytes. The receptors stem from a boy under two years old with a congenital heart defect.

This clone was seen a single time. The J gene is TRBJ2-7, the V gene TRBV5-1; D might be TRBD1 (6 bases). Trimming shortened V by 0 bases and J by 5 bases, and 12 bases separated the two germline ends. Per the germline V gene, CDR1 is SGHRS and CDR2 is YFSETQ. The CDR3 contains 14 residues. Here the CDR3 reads CASSLGQELNEQYF. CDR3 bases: TGCGCCAGCAGCTTGGGACAGGAGTTGAACGAGCAGTACTTC.

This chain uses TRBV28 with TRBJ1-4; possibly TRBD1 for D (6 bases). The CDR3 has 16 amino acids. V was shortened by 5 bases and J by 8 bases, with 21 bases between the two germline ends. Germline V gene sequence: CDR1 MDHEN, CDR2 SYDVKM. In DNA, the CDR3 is TGTGCCAGCAGTCTACTCCCGGACAGAATTCTAGAAAAACTGTTTTTT. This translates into CASSLLPDRILEKLFF. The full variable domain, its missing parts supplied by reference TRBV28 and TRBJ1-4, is DVKVTQSSRYLVKRTGEKVFLECVQDMDHENMFWYRQDPGLGLRLIYFSYDVKMKEKGDIPEGYSVSREKKERFSLILESASTNQTSMYLCASSLLPDRILEKLFFGSGTQLSVL.

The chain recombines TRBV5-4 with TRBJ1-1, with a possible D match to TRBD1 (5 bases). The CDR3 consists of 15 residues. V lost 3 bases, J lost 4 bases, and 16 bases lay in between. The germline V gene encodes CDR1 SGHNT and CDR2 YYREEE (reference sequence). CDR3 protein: CASSSEAGGATEAFF. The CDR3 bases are TGTGCCAGCAGCTCGGAGGCAGGCGGGGCCACTGAAGCTTTCTTT.

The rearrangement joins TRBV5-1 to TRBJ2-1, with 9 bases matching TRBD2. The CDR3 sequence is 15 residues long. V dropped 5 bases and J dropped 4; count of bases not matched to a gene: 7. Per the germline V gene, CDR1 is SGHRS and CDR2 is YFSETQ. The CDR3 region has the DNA TGCGCCAGCAGTACTCTAGCGGGGATTTACAATGAGCAGTTCTTC. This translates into CASSTLAGIYNEQFF.

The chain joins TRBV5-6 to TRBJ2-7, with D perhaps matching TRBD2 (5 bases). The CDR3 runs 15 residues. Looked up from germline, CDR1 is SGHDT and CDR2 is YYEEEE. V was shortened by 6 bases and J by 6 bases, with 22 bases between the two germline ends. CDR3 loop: CASNSPGLRELEQYF. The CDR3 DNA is TGTGCCAGCAACTCTCCGGGCCTAAGGGAGCTCGAGCAGTACTTC.

The chain's CDR3 is CASSLCSEDVSYEQYF. CDR3 sequence (DNA): TGTGCCAGCAGTTTATGCTCGGAGGACGTATCCTACGAGCAGTACTTC. The rearrangement joins TRBV28 to TRBJ2-7; D perhaps matches TRBD2 (5 bases). CDR1 and CDR2 (germline): MDHEN, SYDVKM. This CDR3 is built from 16 residues. Trimming removed 0 bases from V and 1 base from J, with 13 bases in between.

The DNA of the CDR3 is TGTGCCAGCAGGACTAGCGGAGACTACGAGCAGTACTTC. This translates into CASRTSGDYEQYF. V and J are TRBV28 and TRBJ2-7; 9 nucleotides line up with TRBD2. Trimming removed 6 bases from V and 3 bases from J; junction bases left unmatched: 3. The germline CDR1 and CDR2 sequences are MDHEN and SYDVKM. The CDR3 is 13 amino acids. Looking up the rest from reference TRBV28 and TRBJ2-7 gives the full variable domain: DVKVTQSSRYLVKRTGEKVFLECVQDMDHENMFWYRQDPGLGLRLIYFSYDVKMKEKGDIPEGYSVSREKKERFSLILESASTNQTSMYLCASRTSGDYEQYFGPGTRLTVT.

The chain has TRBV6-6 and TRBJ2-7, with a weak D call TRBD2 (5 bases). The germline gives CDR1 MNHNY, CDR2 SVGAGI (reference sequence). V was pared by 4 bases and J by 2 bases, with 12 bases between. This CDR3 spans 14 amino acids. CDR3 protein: CASSSTRDTYEQYF. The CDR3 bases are TGTGCCAGCAGTTCGACACGGGATACCTACGAGCAGTACTTC.

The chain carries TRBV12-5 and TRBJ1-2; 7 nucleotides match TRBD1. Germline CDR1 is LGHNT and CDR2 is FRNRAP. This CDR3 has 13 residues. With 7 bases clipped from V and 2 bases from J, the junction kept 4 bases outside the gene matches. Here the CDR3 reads CASAPGQNYGYTF. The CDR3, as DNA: TGTGCTAGTGCCCCGGGACAGAACTATGGCTACACCTTC.

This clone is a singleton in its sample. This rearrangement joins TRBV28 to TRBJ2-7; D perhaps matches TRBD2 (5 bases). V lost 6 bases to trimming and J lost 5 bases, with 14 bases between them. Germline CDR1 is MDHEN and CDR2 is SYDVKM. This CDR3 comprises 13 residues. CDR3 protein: CASSDGVLNEQYF. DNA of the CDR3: TGTGCCAGCAGCGACGGGGTTCTTAACGAGCAGTACTTC.

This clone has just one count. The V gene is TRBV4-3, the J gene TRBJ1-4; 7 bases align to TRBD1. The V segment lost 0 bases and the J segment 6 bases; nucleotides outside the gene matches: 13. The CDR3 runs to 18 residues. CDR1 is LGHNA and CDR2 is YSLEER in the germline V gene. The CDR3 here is CASSQDKGQAAMYEKLFF. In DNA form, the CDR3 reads TGCGCCAGCAGCCAAGATAAAGGACAGGCGGCAATGTATGAAAAACTGTTTTTT.

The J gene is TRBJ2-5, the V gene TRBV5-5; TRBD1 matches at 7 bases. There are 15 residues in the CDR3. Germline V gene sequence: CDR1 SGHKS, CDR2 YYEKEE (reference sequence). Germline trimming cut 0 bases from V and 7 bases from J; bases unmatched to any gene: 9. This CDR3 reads CASSLVAFAGGTQYF. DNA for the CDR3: TGTGCCAGCAGCTTGGTGGCGTTTGCAGGGGGGACCCAGTACTTC.

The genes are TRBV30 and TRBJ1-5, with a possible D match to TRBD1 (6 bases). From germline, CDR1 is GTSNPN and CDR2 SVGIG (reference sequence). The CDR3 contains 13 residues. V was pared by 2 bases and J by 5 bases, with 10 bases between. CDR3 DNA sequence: TGTGCCTGGAGTTCGCCAGGGGATCAGCCCCAGCATTTT. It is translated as CAWSSPGDQPQHF. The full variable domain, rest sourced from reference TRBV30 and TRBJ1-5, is SQTIHQWPATLVQPVGSPLSLECTVEGTSNPNLYWYRQAAGRGLQLLFYSVGIGQISSEVPQNLSASRPQDRQFILSSKKLLLSDSGFYLCAWSSPGDQPQHFGDGTRLSIL.

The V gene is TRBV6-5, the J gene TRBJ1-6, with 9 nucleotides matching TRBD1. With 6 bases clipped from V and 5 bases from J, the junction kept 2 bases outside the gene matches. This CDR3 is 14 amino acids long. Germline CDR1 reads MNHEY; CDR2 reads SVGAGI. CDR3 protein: CASRRTGDNSPLHF. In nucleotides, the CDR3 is TGTGCCAGCAGACGGACAGGGGATAATTCACCCCTCCACTTT.

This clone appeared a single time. This chain's CDR3 is CASGRERTYEQYF. Written as DNA, the CDR3 is TGTGCAAGCGGTCGGGAGCGTACCTACGAGCAGTACTTC. The chain has TRBV27 and TRBJ2-7, with D perhaps TRBD2 (6 bases). This CDR3 has 13 amino acids. Germline-derived CDR1 and CDR2 are MNHEY and SMNVEV (reference sequence).

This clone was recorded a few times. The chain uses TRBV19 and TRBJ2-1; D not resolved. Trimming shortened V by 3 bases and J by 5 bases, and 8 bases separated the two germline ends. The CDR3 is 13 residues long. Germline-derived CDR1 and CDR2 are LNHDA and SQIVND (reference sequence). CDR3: CASSMASDNEQFF. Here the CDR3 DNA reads TGTGCCAGTAGTATGGCCAGTGACAATGAGCAGTTCTTC.

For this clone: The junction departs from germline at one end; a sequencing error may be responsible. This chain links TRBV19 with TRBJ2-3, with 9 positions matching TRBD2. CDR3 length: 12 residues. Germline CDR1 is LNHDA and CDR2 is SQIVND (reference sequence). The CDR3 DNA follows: TGCGTAGCGGGAGAATTTGTAGATACGCAGTATTTT. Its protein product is CVAGEFVDTQYF. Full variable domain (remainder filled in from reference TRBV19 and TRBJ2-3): DGGITQSPKYLFRKEGQNVTLSCEQNLNHDAMYWYRQDPGQGLRLIYYSQIVNDFQKGDIAEGYSVSREKKESFPLTVTSAQKNPTAFYLCVAGEFVDTQYFGPGTRLTVL.

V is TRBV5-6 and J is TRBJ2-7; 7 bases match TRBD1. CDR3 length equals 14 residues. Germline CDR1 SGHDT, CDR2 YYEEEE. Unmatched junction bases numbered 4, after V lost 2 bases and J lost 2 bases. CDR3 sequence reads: CASSFPGTAYEQYF. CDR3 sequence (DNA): TGTGCCAGCAGCTTTCCGGGGACAGCCTACGAGCAGTACTTC.

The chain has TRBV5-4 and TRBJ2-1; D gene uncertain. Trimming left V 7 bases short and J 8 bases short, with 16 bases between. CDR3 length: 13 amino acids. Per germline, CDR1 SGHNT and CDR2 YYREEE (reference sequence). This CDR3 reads CASAPGVVDEQFF. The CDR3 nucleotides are TGTGCCAGCGCCCCCGGAGTGGTCGATGAGCAGTTCTTC.

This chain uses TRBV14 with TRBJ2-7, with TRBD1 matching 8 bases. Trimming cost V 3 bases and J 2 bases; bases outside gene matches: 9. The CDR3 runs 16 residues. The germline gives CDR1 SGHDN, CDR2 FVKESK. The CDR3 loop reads CASSQSAGTGTYEQYF. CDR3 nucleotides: TGTGCCAGCAGCCAGTCAGCCGGGACAGGAACCTACGAGCAGTACTTC. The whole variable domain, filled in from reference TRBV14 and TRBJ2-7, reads EAGVTQFPSHSVIEKGQTVTLRCDPISGHDNLYWYRRVMGKEIKFLLHFVKESKQDESGMPNNRFLAERTGGTYSTLKVQPAELEDSGVYFCASSQSAGTGTYEQYFGPGTRLTVT.

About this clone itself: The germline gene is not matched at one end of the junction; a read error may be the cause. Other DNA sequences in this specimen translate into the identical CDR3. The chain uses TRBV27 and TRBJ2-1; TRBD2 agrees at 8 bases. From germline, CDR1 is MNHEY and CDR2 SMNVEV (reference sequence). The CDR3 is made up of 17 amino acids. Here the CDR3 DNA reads TGTGCTAGCAGTCCGCCGCCGACTAGCGAGACCTACAATGAGCAGTTCTTC. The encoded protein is CASSPPPTSETYNEQFF.

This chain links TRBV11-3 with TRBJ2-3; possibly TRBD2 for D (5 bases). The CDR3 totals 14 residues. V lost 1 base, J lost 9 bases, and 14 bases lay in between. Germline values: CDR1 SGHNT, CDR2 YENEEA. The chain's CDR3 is CASSLGGNGETQYF. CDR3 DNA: TGTGCCAGCAGCTTAGGAGGGAACGGTGAGACGCAGTATTTT.

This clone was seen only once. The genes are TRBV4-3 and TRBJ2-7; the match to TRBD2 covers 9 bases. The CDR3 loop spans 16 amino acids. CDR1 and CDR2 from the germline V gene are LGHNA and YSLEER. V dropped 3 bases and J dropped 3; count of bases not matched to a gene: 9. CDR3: CASSHRPSGEHYEQYF. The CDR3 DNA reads TGCGCCAGCAGCCACAGACCTAGCGGGGAGCACTACGAGCAGTACTTC.

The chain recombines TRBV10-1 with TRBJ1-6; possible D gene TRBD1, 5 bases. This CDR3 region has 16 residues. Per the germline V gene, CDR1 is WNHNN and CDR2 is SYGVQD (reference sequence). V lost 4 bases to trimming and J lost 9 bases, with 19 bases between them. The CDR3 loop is CASSGPRGGWASPLHF. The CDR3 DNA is TGCGCCAGCAGTGGCCCCCGGGGGGGTTGGGCTTCACCCCTCCACTTT.

The CDR3 sequence: CASSLGPYRGSSYNSPLHF. CDR3 nucleotides: TGTGCCAGCAGTTTAGGCCCCTACAGGGGGAGCTCCTATAATTCACCCCTCCACTTT. The chain couples TRBV28 to TRBJ1-6; 8 bases agree with TRBD1. Germline V gene lookup returns CDR1 MDHEN and CDR2 SYDVKM. The CDR3 consists of 19 residues. The ends lost 2 bases at V and 0 bases at J; junction bases unmatched: 9.

CDR3 loop: CASRPARGTYNEQFF. For the CDR3, the DNA is TGTGCCAGCAGGCCGGCTCGGGGGACCTACAATGAGCAGTTCTTC. The chain links TRBV6-5 to TRBJ2-1; D may be TRBD2 (6 bases). CDR1 MNHEY and CDR2 SVGAGI come from the germline V gene. The CDR3 contains 15 residues. Trimming removed 6 bases at V and 2 bases at J, with 14 bases between.